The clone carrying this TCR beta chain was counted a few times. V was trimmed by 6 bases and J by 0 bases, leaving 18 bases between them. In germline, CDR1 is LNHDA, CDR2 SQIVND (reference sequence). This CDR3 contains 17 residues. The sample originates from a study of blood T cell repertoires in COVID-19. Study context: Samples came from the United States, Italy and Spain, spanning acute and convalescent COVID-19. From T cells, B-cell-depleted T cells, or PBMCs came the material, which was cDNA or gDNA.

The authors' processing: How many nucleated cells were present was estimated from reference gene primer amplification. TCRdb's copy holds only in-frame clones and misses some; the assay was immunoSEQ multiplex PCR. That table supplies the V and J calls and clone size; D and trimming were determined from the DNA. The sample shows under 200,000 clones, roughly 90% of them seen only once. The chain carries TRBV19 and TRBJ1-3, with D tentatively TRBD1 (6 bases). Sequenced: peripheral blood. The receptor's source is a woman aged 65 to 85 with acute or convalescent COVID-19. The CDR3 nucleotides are TGTGCCAGTAGCATCTCTCGTAGGACAGACTCTGGAAACACCATATATTTT. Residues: CASSISRRTDSGNTIYF.